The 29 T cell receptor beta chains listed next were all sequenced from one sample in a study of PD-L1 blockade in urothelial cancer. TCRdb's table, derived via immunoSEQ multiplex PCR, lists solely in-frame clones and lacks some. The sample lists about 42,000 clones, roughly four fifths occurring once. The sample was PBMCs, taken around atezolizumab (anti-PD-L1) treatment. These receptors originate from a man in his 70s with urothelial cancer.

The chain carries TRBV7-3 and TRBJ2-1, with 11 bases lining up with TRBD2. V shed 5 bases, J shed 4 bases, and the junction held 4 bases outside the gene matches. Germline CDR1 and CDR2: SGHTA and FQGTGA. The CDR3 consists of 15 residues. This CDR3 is CASSDGLAGYNEQFF. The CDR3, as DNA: TGTGCCAGCAGCGACGGACTAGCGGGTTACAATGAGCAGTTCTTC.

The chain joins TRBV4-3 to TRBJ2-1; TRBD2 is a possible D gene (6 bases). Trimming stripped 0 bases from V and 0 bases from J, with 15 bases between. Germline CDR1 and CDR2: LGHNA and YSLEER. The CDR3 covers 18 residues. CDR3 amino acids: CASSQDLASASSYNEQFF. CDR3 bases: TGCGCCAGCAGCCAAGATTTAGCTAGCGCAAGCTCCTACAATGAGCAGTTCTTC.

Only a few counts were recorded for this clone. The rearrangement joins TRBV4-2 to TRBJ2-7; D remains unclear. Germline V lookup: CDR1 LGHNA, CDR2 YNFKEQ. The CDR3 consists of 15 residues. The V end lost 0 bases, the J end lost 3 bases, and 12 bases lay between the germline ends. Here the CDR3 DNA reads TGTGCCAGCAGCCAAGAGGAGAAACCACTCTACGAGCAGTACTTC. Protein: CASSQEEKPLYEQYF.

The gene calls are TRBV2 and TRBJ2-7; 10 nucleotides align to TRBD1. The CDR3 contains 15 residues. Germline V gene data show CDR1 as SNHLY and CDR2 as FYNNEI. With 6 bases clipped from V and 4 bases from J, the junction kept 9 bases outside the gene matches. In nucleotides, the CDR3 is TGTGCCAGCAGAGAACCGGGACAGGGGATTTACGAGCAGTACTTC. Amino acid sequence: CASREPGQGIYEQYF.

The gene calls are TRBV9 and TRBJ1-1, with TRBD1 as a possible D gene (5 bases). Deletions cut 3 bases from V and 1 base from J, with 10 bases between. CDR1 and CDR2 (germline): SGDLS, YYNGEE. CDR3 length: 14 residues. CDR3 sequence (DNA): TGTGCCAGCAGCGCCAGGGTGTGGAACACTGAAGCTTTCTTT. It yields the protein CASSARVWNTEAFF.

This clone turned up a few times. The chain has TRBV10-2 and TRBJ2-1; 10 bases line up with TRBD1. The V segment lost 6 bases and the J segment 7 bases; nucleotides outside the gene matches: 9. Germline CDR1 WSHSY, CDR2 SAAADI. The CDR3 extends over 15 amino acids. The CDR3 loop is CASRADRGRFNEQFF. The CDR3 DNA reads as TGCGCCAGCAGGGCAGACAGGGGGCGCTTTAATGAGCAGTTCTTC.

CDR3 in amino acids: CASRLNEQFF. In DNA form, the CDR3 reads TGTGCCAGCAGGTTAAATGAGCAGTTCTTC. The V and J genes are TRBV6-4 and TRBJ2-1; no reliable D call. The V end lost 6 bases, the J end lost 7 bases, and 4 bases lay between the germline ends. CDR1 and CDR2 from the germline V gene are MRHNA and SNTAGT. The CDR3 is 10 residues long.

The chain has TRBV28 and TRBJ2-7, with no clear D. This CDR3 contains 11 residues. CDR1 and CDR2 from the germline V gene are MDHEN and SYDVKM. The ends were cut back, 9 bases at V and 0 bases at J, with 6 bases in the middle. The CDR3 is CASVSSYEQYF. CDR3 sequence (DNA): TGTGCCAGTGTGAGCTCCTACGAGCAGTACTTC.

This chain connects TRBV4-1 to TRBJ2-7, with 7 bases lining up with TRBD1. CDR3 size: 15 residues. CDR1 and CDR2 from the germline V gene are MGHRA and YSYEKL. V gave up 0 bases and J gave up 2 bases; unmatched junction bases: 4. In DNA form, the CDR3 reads TGCGCCAGCAGCCAAGAAGGACAGGCAGCCTACGAGCAGTACTTC. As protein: CASSQEGQAAYEQYF.

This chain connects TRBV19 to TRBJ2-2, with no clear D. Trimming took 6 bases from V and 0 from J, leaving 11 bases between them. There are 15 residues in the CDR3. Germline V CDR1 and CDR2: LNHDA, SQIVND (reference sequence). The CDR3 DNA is TGTGCCAGTAGCTTAACCCCTACGAACACCGGGGAGCTGTTTTTT. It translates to CASSLTPTNTGELFF.

The CDR3 protein is CSARVPYEQYF. Written as DNA, the CDR3 is TGCAGTGCTCGCGTTCCGTACGAGCAGTACTTC. The V call is TRBV20-1, the J call TRBJ2-7; no definite D call. The V end was cut by 5 bases, the J end by 4 bases, with 9 bases between. CDR1 and CDR2 from the germline V gene are DFQATT and SNEGSKA (reference sequence). The CDR3 length is 11 residues.

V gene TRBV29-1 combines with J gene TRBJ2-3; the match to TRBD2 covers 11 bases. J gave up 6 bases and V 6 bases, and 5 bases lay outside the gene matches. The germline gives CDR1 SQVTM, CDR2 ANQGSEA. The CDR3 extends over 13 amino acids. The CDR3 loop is CSVVAGGGDTQYF. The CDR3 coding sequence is TGCAGCGTGGTAGCGGGAGGGGGGGATACGCAGTATTTT.

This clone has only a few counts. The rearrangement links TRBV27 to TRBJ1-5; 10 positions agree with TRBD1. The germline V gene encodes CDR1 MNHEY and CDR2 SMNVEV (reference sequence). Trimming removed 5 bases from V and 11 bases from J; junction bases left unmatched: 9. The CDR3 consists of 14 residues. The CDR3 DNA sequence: TGTGCCAGCAGTGCCGGGACAGGGGCAAGTTCCCAGCATTTT. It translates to CASSAGTGASSQHF.

For the CDR3, the DNA is TGCGCCAGCAGCCAAGATAATTGGAGCGGGGAGCATGAAGAGACCCAGTACTTC. Protein product: CASSQDNWSGEHEETQYF. V gene TRBV4-1 combines with J gene TRBJ2-5; 7 positions agree with TRBD2. Unmatched junction bases numbered 13, after V lost 0 bases and J lost 3 bases. CDR1 is MGHRA, CDR2 YSYEKL, per germline. This CDR3 is built from 18 residues.

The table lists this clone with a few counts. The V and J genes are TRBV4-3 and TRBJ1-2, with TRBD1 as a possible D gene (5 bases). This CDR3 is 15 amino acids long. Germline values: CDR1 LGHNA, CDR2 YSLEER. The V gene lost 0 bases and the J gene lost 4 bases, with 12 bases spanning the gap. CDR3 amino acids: CASSQDVRTFYGYTF. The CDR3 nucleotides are TGCGCCAGCAGCCAAGATGTCCGGACATTCTATGGCTACACCTTC.

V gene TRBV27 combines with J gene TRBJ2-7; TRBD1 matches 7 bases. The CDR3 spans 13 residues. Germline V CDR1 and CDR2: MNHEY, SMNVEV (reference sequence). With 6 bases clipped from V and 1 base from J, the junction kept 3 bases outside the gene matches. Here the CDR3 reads CASRPQGSYEQYF. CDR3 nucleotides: TGTGCCAGCAGACCACAGGGGTCCTACGAGCAGTACTTC.

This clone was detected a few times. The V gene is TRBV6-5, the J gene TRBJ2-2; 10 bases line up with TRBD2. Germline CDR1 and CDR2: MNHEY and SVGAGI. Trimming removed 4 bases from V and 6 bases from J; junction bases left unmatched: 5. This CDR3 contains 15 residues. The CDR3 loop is CASSSRAGGSGELFF. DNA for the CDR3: TGTGCCAGCAGTTCCCGAGCGGGAGGGTCCGGGGAGCTGTTTTTT.

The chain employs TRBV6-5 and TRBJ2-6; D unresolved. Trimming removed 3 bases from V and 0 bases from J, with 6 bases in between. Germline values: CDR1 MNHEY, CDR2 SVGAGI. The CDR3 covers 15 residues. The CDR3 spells CASSYFNSGANVLTF. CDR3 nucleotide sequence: TGTGCCAGCAGTTATTTTAACTCTGGGGCCAACGTCCTGACTTTC.

The CDR3 here is CASSFRTSGRAIEQFF. The CDR3 region has the DNA TGCGCCAGCAGCTTCCGGACTAGCGGGAGGGCTATTGAGCAGTTCTTC. The chain is built from TRBV5-1 and TRBJ2-1; 15 bases match TRBD2. Germline trimming cut 2 bases from V and 9 bases from J; bases unmatched to any gene: 6. CDR3 length equals 16 residues. Germline CDR1 reads SGHRS; CDR2 reads YFSETQ.

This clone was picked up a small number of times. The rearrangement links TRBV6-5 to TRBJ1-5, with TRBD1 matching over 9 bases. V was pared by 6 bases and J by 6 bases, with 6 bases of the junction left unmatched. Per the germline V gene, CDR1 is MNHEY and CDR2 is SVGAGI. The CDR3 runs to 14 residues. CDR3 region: CASSPTGGGQPQHF. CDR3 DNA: TGTGCCAGCAGCCCCACAGGGGGCGGTCAGCCCCAGCATTTT.

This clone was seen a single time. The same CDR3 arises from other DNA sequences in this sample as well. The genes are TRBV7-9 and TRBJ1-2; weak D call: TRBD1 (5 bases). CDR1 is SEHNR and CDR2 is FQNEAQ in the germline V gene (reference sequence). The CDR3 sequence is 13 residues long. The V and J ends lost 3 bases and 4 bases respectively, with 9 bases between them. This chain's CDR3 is CASSFGGGYGYTF. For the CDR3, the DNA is TGTGCCAGCAGCTTCGGGGGAGGCTATGGCTACACCTTC.

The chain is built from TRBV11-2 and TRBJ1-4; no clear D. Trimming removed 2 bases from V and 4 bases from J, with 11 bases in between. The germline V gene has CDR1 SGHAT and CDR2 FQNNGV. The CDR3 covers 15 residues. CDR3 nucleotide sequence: TGTGCCAGCAGCTTACGGGGAGCTGGTAATGAAAAACTGTTTTTT. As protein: CASSLRGAGNEKLFF. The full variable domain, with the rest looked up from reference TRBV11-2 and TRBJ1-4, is EAGVAQSPRYKIIEKRQSVAFWCNPISGHATLYWYQQILGQGPKLLIQFQNNGVVDDSQLPKDRFSAERLKGVDSTLKIQPAKLEDSAVYLCASSLRGAGNEKLFFGSGTQLSVL.

CDR3 nucleotides: TGTGCCAGCAGCAGGGAACTAGCGGGAGTTGACAATGAGCAGTTCTTC. It yields the protein CASSRELAGVDNEQFF. The V and J genes are TRBV21-1 and TRBJ2-1; the D call TRBD2 from the table was never checked on the DNA. TRBV21-1 is a documented pseudogene. CDR3 length: 16 amino acids.

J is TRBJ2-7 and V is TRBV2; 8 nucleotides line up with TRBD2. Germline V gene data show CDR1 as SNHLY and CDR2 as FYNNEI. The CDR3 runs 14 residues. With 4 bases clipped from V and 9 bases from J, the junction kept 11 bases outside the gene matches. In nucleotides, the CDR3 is TGTGCCAGCAGTGGAGGACTAGCCCTCCTGGGGCAGTACTTC. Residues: CASSGGLALLGQYF.

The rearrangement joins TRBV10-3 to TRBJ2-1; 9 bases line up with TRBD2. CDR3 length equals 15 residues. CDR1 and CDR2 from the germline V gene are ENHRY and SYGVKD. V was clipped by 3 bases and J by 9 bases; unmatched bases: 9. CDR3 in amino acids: CAISDDAGGPCEQFF. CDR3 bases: TGTGCCATCAGTGATGACGCGGGAGGGCCCTGTGAGCAGTTCTTC.

This chain's CDR3 is CASSRTGETEAFF. The CDR3 DNA is TGTGCCAGCAGCCGGACAGGGGAAACTGAAGCTTTCTTT. The V and J genes are TRBV2 and TRBJ1-1; 9 bases map to TRBD1. Trimming removed 6 bases from V and 5 bases from J; junction bases left unmatched: 4. The germline V gene has CDR1 SNHLY and CDR2 FYNNEI. The length of the CDR3 is 13 residues.

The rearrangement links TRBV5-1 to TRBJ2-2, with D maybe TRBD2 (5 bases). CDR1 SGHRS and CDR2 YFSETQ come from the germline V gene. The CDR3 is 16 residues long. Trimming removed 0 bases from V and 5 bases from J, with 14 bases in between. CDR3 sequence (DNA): TGCGCCAGCAGCTTGGCAGGTGCGCCGGGGACCGGGGAGCTGTTTTTT. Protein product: CASSLAGAPGTGELFF.

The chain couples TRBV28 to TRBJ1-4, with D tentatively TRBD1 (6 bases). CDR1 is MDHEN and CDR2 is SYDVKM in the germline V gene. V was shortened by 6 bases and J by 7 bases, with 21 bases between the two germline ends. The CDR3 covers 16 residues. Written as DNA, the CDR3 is TGTGCCAGCAGCCAGACCGGGACAAGCAGTTTTGAAAAACTGTTTTTT. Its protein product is CASSQTGTSSFEKLFF.

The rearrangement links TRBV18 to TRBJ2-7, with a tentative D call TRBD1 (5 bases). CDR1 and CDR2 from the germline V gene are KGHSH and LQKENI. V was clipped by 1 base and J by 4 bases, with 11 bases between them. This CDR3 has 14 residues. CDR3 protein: CASSPQGAGYEQYF. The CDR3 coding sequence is TGTGCCAGCTCACCACAAGGGGCTGGTTACGAGCAGTACTTC.